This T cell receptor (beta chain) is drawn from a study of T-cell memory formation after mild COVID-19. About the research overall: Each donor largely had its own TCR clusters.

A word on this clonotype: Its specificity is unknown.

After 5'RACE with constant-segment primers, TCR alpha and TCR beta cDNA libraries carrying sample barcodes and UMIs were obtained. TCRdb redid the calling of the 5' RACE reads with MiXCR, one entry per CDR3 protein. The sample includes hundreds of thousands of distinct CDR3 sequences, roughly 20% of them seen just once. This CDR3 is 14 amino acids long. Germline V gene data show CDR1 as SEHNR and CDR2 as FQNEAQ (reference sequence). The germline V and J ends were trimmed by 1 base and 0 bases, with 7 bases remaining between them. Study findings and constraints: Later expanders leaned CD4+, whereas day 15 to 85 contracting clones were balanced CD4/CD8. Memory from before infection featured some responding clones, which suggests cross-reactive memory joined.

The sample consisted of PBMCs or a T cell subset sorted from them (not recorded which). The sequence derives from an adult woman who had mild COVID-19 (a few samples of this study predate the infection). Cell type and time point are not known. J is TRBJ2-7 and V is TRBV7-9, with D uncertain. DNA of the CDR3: TGTGCCAGCAGCTTAGTAGGGCACTCCTACGAGCAGTACTTC. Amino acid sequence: CASSLVGHSYEQYF.